This is a list of T cell receptor beta chains from one sample in a study of T cells in localized non-small cell lung cancer. Produced via immunoSEQ multiplex PCR; TCRdb's table is partial and in-frame only. The data hold roughly 89,000 clones, with more than 75% observed a single time. The source was PBMCs, collected before any cancer treatment. Every receptor here comes from a woman aged 35-75 years with stage II squamous cell lung carcinoma. The CDR3 runs from the conserved cysteine through the conserved F or W. The D gene is left open where the match is weak. Only part of the rows carry a size: once, few, many, or a class if the clone is expanded.

NA	TRBV4-1	NA	TRBJ1-2	CASSQEAYSYGYTF	TGCGCCAGCAGCCAAGAAGCTTACTCCTATGGCTACACCTTC
NA	TRBV6-5	NA	TRBJ2-1	CASSHGRQYNEQFF	TGTGCCAGCAGCCACGGAAGGCAATACAATGAGCAGTTCTTC
NA	TRBV2	NA	TRBJ2-1	CASSESSGPPHEQFF	TGTGCCAGCAGTGAAAGCAGTGGGCCCCCCCATGAGCAGTTCTTC
few	TRBV5-1	NA	TRBJ1-5	CASSLDPQRHQPQHF	TGCGCCAGCAGCTTGGACCCCCAAAGACATCAGCCCCAGCATTTT
NA	TRBV19	NA	TRBJ1-1	CASSPLPKGVRNTEAFF	TGTGCCAGTAGTCCCCTACCAAAGGGAGTGCGGAACACTGAAGCTTTCTTT
NA	TRBV29-1	NA	TRBJ1-1	CSVGESGNTEAFF	TGCAGCGTTGGGGAGTCGGGAAACACTGAAGCTTTCTTT
NA	TRBV19	NA	TRBJ1-1	CASSRRGSEAFF	TGTGCCAGTAGTAGAAGGGGGTCTGAAGCTTTCTTT
NA	TRBV25-1	NA	TRBJ2-7	CASSEPHPGKYEQYF	TGTGCCAGCAGTGAGCCCCACCCCGGGAAGTACGAGCAGTACTTC
NA	TRBV7-9	NA	TRBJ2-7	CASSPPGRDYEQYF	TGTGCCAGCAGCCCCCCAGGGCGGGACTACGAGCAGTACTTC
NA	TRBV4-2	NA	TRBJ1-2	CASSQGDGANYGYTF	TGTGCCAGCAGCCAAGGGGATGGTGCTAACTATGGCTACACCTTC
NA	TRBV19	NA	TRBJ1-2	CASSPVKYGYTF	TGTGCCAGTAGTCCCGTTAAATATGGCTACACCTTC
NA	TRBV5-6	NA	TRBJ2-1	CASSGRRSSSSYNEQFF	TGTGCCAGCAGCGGTCGGAGGTCCAGCAGCTCCTACAATGAGCAGTTCTTC
NA	TRBV19	NA	TRBJ1-6	CASGGQSSYNSPLHF	TGTGCCAGTGGCGGTCAGAGCTCCTATAATTCACCCCTCCACTTT
NA	TRBV30	TRBD2	TRBJ2-7	CAWTRMGGGYEQYF	TGTGCCTGGACCCGTATGGGGGGGGGTTACGAGCAGTACTTC
NA	TRBV19	TRBD2	TRBJ2-5	CASRLAGGAEETQYF	TGTGCCAGTCGCCTAGCGGGAGGGGCAGAGGAGACCCAGTACTTC
once	TRBV6-5	NA	TRBJ2-5	CASTKAGVRQETQYF	TGTGCCAGCACCAAGGCAGGAGTACGGCAGGAGACCCAGTACTTC
NA	TRBV7-9	TRBD1	TRBJ1-6	CASSKIYRQGNIYNSPLHF	TGTGCCAGCTCCAAAATTTACAGACAGGGAAATATTTATAATTCACCCCTCCACTTT
once	TRBV5-5	NA	TRBJ1-2	CASSLGQIINYGYTF	TGTGCCAGCAGCCTCGGACAGATTATAAACTATGGCTACACCTTC
NA	TRBV7-6	NA	TRBJ2-7	CASSLVGAGDGHEQYF	TGTGCCAGCAGCTTAGTAGGGGCAGGGGATGGTCACGAGCAGTACTTC
NA	TRBV27	NA	TRBJ2-3	CASSSNGAGGKDTQYF	TGTGCCAGCAGTTCTAATGGGGCAGGGGGGAAAGATACGCAGTATTTT
NA	TRBV7-7	TRBD1	TRBJ1-4	CAIADRPNEKLFF	TGTGCTATCGCGGACAGGCCGAACGAAAAACTGTTTTTT
NA	TRBV2	TRBD1	TRBJ1-2	CASTIIDREAYTF	TGTGCCAGCACCATCATCGACAGGGAGGCGTACACCTTC
once	TRBV5-1	NA	TRBJ1-5	CASSSYSNQPQHF	TGCGCCAGCAGCTCATATAGCAATCAGCCCCAGCATTTT
NA	TRBV6-4	NA	TRBJ2-7	CASESMCEQYF	TGTGCCAGCGAATCGATGTGCGAGCAGTACTTC
NA	TRBV30	TRBD1	TRBJ1-5	CAWSVRGDQPQHF	TGTGCCTGGAGTGTCAGGGGGGATCAGCCCCAGCATTTT
NA	TRBV29-1	TRBD1	TRBJ1-2	CSVGTGTGGTYGYTF	TGCAGCGTTGGGACCGGGACAGGGGGTACCTATGGCTACACCTTC
NA	TRBV30	NA	TRBJ1-5	CAWSVGGRQPQHF	TGTGCCTGGAGTGTCGGGGGAAGGCAGCCCCAGCATTTT
NA	TRBV7-2	NA	TRBJ1-2	CASSLRQERVYGYTF	TGTGCCAGCAGCTTACGACAGGAACGAGTTTATGGCTACACCTTC
NA	TRBV5-1	TRBD1	TRBJ1-3	CASSEGTGPGNTIYF	TGCGCCAGCAGCGAAGGGACAGGCCCTGGAAACACCATATATTTT
NA	TRBV5-4	NA	TRBJ1-1	CASSLPRRTEAFF	TGTGCCAGCAGCTTGCCTAGACGGACTGAAGCTTTCTTT
NA	TRBV13	NA	TRBJ1-1	CASKEIDEAFF	TGTGCCAGCAAAGAGATAGATGAAGCTTTCTTT
NA	TRBV5-5	NA	TRBJ1-2	CASSLRISNYGYTF	TGTGCCAGCAGCTTGAGGATTTCTAACTATGGCTACACCTTC
once	TRBV7-6	TRBD1	TRBJ1-1	CASSLEQGATEAFF	TGTGCCAGCAGCTTGGAGCAGGGGGCGACTGAAGCTTTCTTT
NA	TRBV5-4	NA	TRBJ1-1	CASTPGVLYTEAFF	TGTGCCAGCACCCCCGGAGTGTTGTACACTGAAGCTTTCTTT
NA	TRBV15	TRBD1	TRBJ1-2	CATSRAGQLYGYTF	TGTGCCACCAGCAGAGCGGGACAGCTATATGGCTACACCTTC
NA	TRBV6-5	NA	TRBJ2-7	CASSYGGLYEQYF	TGTGCCAGCAGTTACGGTGGTTTGTACGAGCAGTACTTC
NA	TRBV10-3	NA	TRBJ1-2	CAISGSGYGYTF	TGTGCTATCAGTGGGTCCGGGTATGGCTACACCTTC
NA	TRBV4-1	TRBD1	TRBJ1-3	CASSQPPGTGNSGNTIYF	TGCGCCAGCAGCCAACCCCCCGGGACAGGTAACTCTGGAAACACCATATATTTT
NA	TRBV6-5	NA	TRBJ2-1	CASSLQGGGTYNEQFF	TGTGCCAGCAGTTTACAGGGAGGAGGGACCTACAATGAGCAGTTCTTC
NA	TRBV4-2	TRBD2	TRBJ2-2	CASSSGRSPPLNTGELFF	TGTGCCAGCAGCAGCGGGAGATCCCCCCCATTAAACACCGGGGAGCTGTTTTTT
NA	TRBV28	TRBD1	TRBJ1-5	CASSPDRGWHSNQPQHF	TGTGCCAGCAGCCCCGACAGGGGGTGGCATAGCAATCAGCCCCAGCATTTT
NA	TRBV11-2	TRBD1	TRBJ2-1	CASRKQGASEQFF	TGTGCCAGCCGTAAACAGGGGGCTAGCGAGCAGTTCTTC
NA	TRBV10-1	NA	TRBJ1-1	CASMGMGNTEAFF	TGCGCCAGCATGGGGATGGGGAACACTGAAGCTTTCTTT
NA	TRBV11-2	NA	TRBJ2-7	CASRERGVDEQYF	TGTGCCAGCAGGGAAAGGGGAGTGGACGAGCAGTACTTC
NA	TRBV28	NA	TRBJ1-2	CASSFRGGYTF	TGTGCCAGCAGCTTCCGCGGTGGCTACACCTTC
NA	TRBV5-1	TRBD2	TRBJ2-1	CASSGGLAGGPSNEQFF	TGCGCCAGCAGCGGCGGACTAGCGGGAGGCCCGAGCAATGAGCAGTTCTTC
NA	TRBV19	TRBD1	TRBJ1-5	CASSSLDRGNQPQHF	TGTGCCAGTAGTTCCTTGGACAGGGGCAATCAGCCCCAGCATTTT
few	TRBV10-3	NA	TRBJ1-2	CAISEKGPYTF	TGTGCCATCAGTGAGAAGGGTCCCTACACCTTC
NA	TRBV7-9	NA	TRBJ2-6	CASSRLPSGANVLTF	TGTGCCAGCAGCCGATTACCCTCTGGGGCCAACGTCCTGACTTTC